The table lists the clone carrying this TCR beta chain with many counts. Its matching antigen is unknown. The V gene's germline CDR1 is SNHLY and CDR2 FYNNEI. CDR3 length: 12 amino acids. V gave up 7 bases and J gave up 5 bases, with 6 bases separating them. The data stem from a study of T cells in Graves' hyperthyroidism and ophthalmopathy. Overall study findings and caveats: By a 13 V-J model, ophthalmopathy was set apart from stable hyperthyroidism.

Clinical symptoms, serum thyroxine, TRAb, thyroid ultrasound and orbital computed tomography established diagnosis. Researchers took RNA transcripts and amplified the TCR beta CDR3 regions from them. Primed by the HTBI set, a first-round RT-PCR was run on the TCR CDR3. A single record per CDR3 protein comes from TCRdb applying MiXCR to the multiplex PCR reads. The repertoire holds some 620,000 distinct CDR3 sequences, with around 15% as singletons. Sequencing input: blood. The rearrangement joins TRBV2 to TRBJ1-6, with D uncertain. The clonotype was recovered from a young woman with Graves' hyperthyroidism. CDR3 amino acids: CASKLNNSPLHF. In DNA form, the CDR3 reads TGTGCCAGCAAGCTGAATAATTCACCCCTCCACTTT.